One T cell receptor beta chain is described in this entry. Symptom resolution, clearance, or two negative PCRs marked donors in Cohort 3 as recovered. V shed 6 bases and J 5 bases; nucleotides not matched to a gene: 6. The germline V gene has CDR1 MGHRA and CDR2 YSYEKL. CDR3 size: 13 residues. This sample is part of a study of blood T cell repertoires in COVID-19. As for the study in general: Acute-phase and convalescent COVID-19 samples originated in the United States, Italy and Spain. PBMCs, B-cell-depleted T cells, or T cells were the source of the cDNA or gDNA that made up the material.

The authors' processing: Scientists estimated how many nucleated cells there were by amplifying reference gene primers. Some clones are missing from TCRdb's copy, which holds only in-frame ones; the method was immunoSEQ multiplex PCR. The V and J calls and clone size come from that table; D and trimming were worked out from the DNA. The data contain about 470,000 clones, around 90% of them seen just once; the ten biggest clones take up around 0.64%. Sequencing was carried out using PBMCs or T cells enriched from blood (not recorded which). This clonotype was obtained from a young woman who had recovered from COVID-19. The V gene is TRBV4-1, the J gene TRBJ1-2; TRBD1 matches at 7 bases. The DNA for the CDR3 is TGCGCCAGCAGACGGACAGGCTCATATGGCTACACCTTC. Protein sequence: CASRRTGSYGYTF.